The 5 T cell receptor beta chains below all came from one sample that was sequenced in a study of human T cells and chemical hapten exposure (dated by TCRdb to the early 2020s). The time point label corresponds to: pre-sensitization, week 0. What the treatment or condition label conveys for this sample: therapeutic diphenylcyclopropenone sensitization with weekly scalp DPC. Library construction relied on RACE. The data were produced on a NextSeq 500. TCRdb took the public reads, trimmed them with fastp at Q25, ran MiXCR for clone calling and kept in-frame beta chains. Identical CDR3 protein sequences are pooled into one entry, listed with their most common genes and DNA. The sample table lists approximately 400,000 distinct CDR3 sequences, 5.1% of them with a count of one. The ten largest account for roughly 2.6% of the sample. The sample was whole blood, taken in connection with sensitization to the hapten diphenylcyclopropenone (DPC). All receptors derive from a woman aged 45-65 years with alopecia areata. Some clones in this sample may be carry-over from other donors' samples.

The chain links TRBV6-6 to TRBJ2-7, with unresolved D. The CDR3 spans 12 residues. The ends were cut back, 6 bases at V and 4 bases at J, with 10 bases in the middle. Looked up from germline, CDR1 is MNHNY and CDR2 is SVGAGI (reference sequence). CDR3 sequence reads: CASSQSMYEQYF. The CDR3 DNA reads as TGTGCCAGCAGCCAATCCATGTACGAGCAGTACTTC.

This sequence joins TRBV20-1 and TRBJ2-7; TRBD1 agrees at 8 bases. In germline, CDR1 is DFQATT, CDR2 SNEGSKA (reference sequence). J lost 6 bases, V lost 5 bases, and 9 bases had no gene match. This CDR3 spans 13 amino acids. CDR3 amino acids: CSAGLTGDSEQYF. CDR3 sequence (DNA): TGCAGTGCTGGGCTGACAGGGGATAGCGAGCAGTACTTC.

V usage is TRBV6-5 and J usage is TRBJ2-7; TRBD2 matches at 9 bases. Unmatched junction bases numbered 13, after V lost 2 bases and J lost 5 bases. CDR1 is MNHEY, CDR2 SVGAGI, per germline. The CDR3 loop spans 17 amino acids. The CDR3 DNA follows: TGTGCCAGCAGTTACGGAAGGAGATGGCGGGAGGGCCACGAGCAGTACTTC. Encoded protein: CASSYGRRWREGHEQYF.

CDR3 region: CSVRDRTYTEAFF. CDR3 in DNA: TGCAGCGTCCGGGACAGGACTTACACTGAAGCTTTCTTT. The chain employs TRBV29-1 and TRBJ1-1; 8 nucleotides line up with TRBD1. Germline-derived CDR1 and CDR2 are SQVTM and ANQGSEA. This CDR3 has 13 amino acids. The trim removed 6 bases at V and 3 bases at J, leaving 6 bases unmatched. Full variable domain (remainder filled in from reference TRBV29-1 and TRBJ1-1): SAVISQKPSRDICQRGTSLTIQCQVDSQVTMMFWYRQQPGQSLTLIATANQGSEATYESGFVIDKFPISRPNLTFSTLTVSNMSPEDSSIYLCSVRDRTYTEAFFGQGTRLTVV.

This clonotype was detected a few times. The chain uses TRBV7-2 and TRBJ2-2, with unresolved D. This CDR3 is 15 amino acids long. Trimming stripped 2 bases from V and 1 base from J, with 8 bases between. Germline loops: CDR1 SGHTA, CDR2 FQGNSA. The CDR3 loop reads CASSLQPGNTGELFF. CDR3 DNA sequence: TGTGCCAGCAGCTTACAACCGGGGAACACCGGGGAGCTGTTTTTT.